This T cell receptor (beta chain) was captured by sequencing in a study of beta chain features in type 1 diabetes. Expressed TCRB transcripts were sequenced after all isolated RNA was converted to cDNA. Profiling relied on immunoSEQ multiplex PCR, and the TCRdb table lists in-frame clones only, not all of them. The sample carries almost 350,000 clones, less than 20% recorded once. The V gene lost 1 base and the J gene lost 0 bases, with 7 bases spanning the gap. Germline CDR1 and CDR2: LNHNV and YYDKDF (reference sequence). The CDR3 consists of 14 residues. The clonotype comes from a woman in her late teens or twenties in good health. The chain joins TRBV15 to TRBJ2-7; D is perhaps TRBD2 (6 bases). Specimen: naive CD4+ T cells from blood. CDR3 in amino acids: CATSRVGGSYEQYF. DNA of the CDR3: TGTGCCACCAGCAGAGTGGGGGGCTCCTACGAGCAGTACTTC.